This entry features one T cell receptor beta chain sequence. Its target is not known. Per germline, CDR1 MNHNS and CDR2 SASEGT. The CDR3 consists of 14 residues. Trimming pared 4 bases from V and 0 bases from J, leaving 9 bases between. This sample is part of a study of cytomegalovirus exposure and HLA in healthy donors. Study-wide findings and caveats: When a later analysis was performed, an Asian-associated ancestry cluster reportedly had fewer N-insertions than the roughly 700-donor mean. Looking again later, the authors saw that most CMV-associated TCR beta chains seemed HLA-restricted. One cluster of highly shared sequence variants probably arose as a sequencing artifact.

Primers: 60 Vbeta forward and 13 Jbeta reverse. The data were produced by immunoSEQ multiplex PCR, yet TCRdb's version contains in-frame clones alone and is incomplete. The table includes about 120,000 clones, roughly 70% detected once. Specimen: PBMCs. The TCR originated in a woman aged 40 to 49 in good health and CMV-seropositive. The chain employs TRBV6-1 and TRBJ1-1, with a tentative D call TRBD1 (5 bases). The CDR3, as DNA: TGTGCCAGCAGTGTCGGGGGTCTGAACACTGAAGCTTTCTTT. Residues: CASSVGGLNTEAFF.